The rows below give T cell receptor beta chains drawn from one sample of a study of shared clonotypes between healthy human individuals. Libraries were prepared by immunoSEQ multiplex PCR; TCRdb keeps only in-frame clonotypes and omits some of them. Of about 1 million clones listed, 70% to 80% are singletons. The sequenced sample consisted of memory CD4+ T cells sorted from blood. These receptors all stem from a man aged 18 to 29 in good health. Each CDR3 is given with its conserved first and last residue. The D gene is left open where the match is weak. A clone size is listed for some rows: how often the clone was seen (once, few, many), or a class if it is expanded.

j_call d_call v_call clone_size cdr3_aa cdr3_nt
TRBJ1-3 TRBD1 TRBV5-1 . CASRPQGAPGNTIYF TGCGCCAGCAGACCTCAGGGGGCCCCTGGAAACACCATATATTTT
TRBJ1-1 . TRBV6-1 . CASTLADRGGEAFF TGTGCCAGCACCTTGGCGGACAGAGGGGGTGAAGCTTTCTTT
TRBJ2-5 TRBD2 TRBV6-5 . CASSYSSGRGETQYF TGTGCCAGCAGTTACTCTAGCGGGAGGGGTGAGACCCAGTACTTC
TRBJ2-7 TRBD2 TRBV28 . CASSAGGSGGYEQYF TGTGCCAGCAGTGCCGGGGGGAGCGGGGGCTACGAGCAGTACTTC
TRBJ1-1 . TRBV6-1 . CASSLLTEAFF TGTGCCAGCAGTCTTCTAACTGAAGCTTTCTTT
TRBJ2-7 TRBD2 TRBV10-3 . CASSSLAGPSYEQYF TGTGCCAGCAGTTCATTAGCGGGGCCCTCCTACGAGCAGTACTTC
TRBJ2-7 . TRBV7-2 . CASGAGRIYEQYF TGTGCCAGCGGGGCAGGCCGTATCTACGAGCAGTACTTC
TRBJ2-7 TRBD2 TRBV9 . CASSVGGSGSYEQYF TGTGCCAGCAGCGTAGGGGGTAGCGGGAGTTACGAGCAGTACTTC
TRBJ2-7 TRBD1 TRBV5-1 . CASSLEGTGPQGREQYF TGCGCCAGCAGCTTGGAAGGGACAGGCCCTCAGGGTCGGGAGCAGTACTTC
TRBJ2-3 . TRBV5-1 . CASASGSTDTQYF TGCGCCAGTGCCTCGGGTAGCACAGATACGCAGTATTTT
TRBJ1-1 . TRBV29-1 . CSVGGRTNTEAFF TGCAGCGTGGGGGGACGGACGAACACTGAAGCTTTCTTT
TRBJ2-3 TRBD2 TRBV6-1 . CASVIAGGPGDTQYF TGTGCCAGCGTTATAGCGGGGGGGCCGGGAGATACGCAGTATTTT
TRBJ2-1 . TRBV5-4 . CASSLRDEQFF TGTGCCAGCAGCCTCAGGGATGAGCAGTTCTTC
TRBJ2-3 . TRBV27 . CASSPQIRGSRTDTQYF TGTGCCAGCAGTCCCCAAATTAGGGGCTCCCGCACAGATACGCAGTATTTT
TRBJ2-3 . TRBV12-5 . CASGLSGGTDTQYF TGTGCTAGTGGTTTGTCAGGGGGCACAGATACGCAGTATTTT
TRBJ2-3 . TRBV7-2 . CASSRSGPSTDTQYF TGTGCCAGCAGCCGAAGCGGCCCTAGCACAGATACGCAGTATTTT
TRBJ2-1 . TRBV11-2 once CASSSGGTGPNEQFF TGTGCCAGCAGCTCGGGGGGGACAGGGCCAAATGAGCAGTTCTTC